This T cell receptor beta chain was sequenced for a study of beta chain features in type 1 diabetes. Germline values: CDR1 MNHEY, CDR2 SVGAGI. This CDR3 contains 13 residues. Trimming stripped 7 bases from V and 1 base from J, with 8 bases between. Sorting with CD45RO/CCR7/CD25/CD127/CD95/CD27 yielded naive, central memory, regulatory and stem-like memory CD4+ cells. Study-wide results and caveats: Significant though moderate, a shortening of TCRB CDR3s appeared in all four CD4+ subsets of Type 1 diabetes patients.

This clone has more than one count but fewer than ten. Its specificity is not known. The entirety of the isolated RNA underwent reverse transcription, so expressed TCRB transcripts were sequenced. Some clones are missing from TCRdb's copy, which holds only in-frame ones; the method was immunoSEQ multiplex PCR. The sample lists under 300,000 clones, approximately 25% occurring once. Sequencing was performed on naive CD4+ T cells from blood. V usage is TRBV6-5 and J usage is TRBJ1-5; a weak D match, TRBD1 (6 bases). The source of this sequence is a woman under 40 with type 1 diabetes. This chain's CDR3 is CASKQGSNQPQHF. CDR3 nucleotides: TGTGCCAGCAAACAGGGCAGCAATCAGCCCCAGCATTTT.